This record looks at one T cell receptor beta chain sequence and its context. Its antigen is as yet unknown. Produced via immunoSEQ multiplex PCR; TCRdb's table is partial and in-frame only. The repertoire holds under 200,000 clones, with about 90% as singletons. These data are taken from a study of T cell responses to AZD1222 COVID-19 vaccine. The CDR3 totals 15 residues. The V gene lost 0 bases and the J gene lost 3 bases, with 11 bases spanning the gap. Germline assignment: CDR1 MNHEY and CDR2 SVGAGI. General observations from the study: Donors skewed white British and female; clonal diversity was possibly underestimated. An increase in Spike-specific TCR breadth and depth was observed after two AZD1222 doses. The study identified only a handful of AZD1222 recipients as seropositive at baseline. Unmutated variant regions reportedly attract nearly half of all spike-specific TCRs.

This specimen was peripheral blood, taken on day 0 of AZD1222 vaccination. The source of this sequence is an adult in good health. V usage is TRBV6-5 and J usage is TRBJ1-2, with a tentative D call TRBD1 (5 bases). This CDR3 reads CASSYSRGPDYGYTF. The DNA of the CDR3 is TGTGCCAGCAGTTACTCGAGGGGTCCGGACTATGGCTACACCTTC.